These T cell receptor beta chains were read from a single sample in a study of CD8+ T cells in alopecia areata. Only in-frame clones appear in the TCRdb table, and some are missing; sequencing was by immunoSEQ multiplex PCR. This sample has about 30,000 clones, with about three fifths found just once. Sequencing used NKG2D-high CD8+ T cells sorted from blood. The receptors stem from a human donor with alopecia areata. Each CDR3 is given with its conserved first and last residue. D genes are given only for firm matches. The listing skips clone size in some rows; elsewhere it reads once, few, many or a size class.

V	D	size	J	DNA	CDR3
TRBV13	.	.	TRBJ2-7	TGTGCCAGCAGCCCCCAGGGATCGGCGGTTTGGTCCTACGAGCAGTACTTC	CASSPQGSAVWSYEQYF
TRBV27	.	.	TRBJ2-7	TGTGCCAGCAGTTTATCTGGGGTCTACGAGCAGTACTTC	CASSLSGVYEQYF
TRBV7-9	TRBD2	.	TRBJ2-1	TGTGCCAGCAGCCCCCGGACTAGCGGGAGGATCGACGATGAGCAGTTCTTC	CASSPRTSGRIDDEQFF
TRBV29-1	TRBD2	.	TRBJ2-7	TGCAGCGTGATAACCGGGACTACCTACGAGCAGTACTTC	CSVITGTTYEQYF
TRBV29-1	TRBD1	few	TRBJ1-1	TGCAGCGCCAAAGCGACAGGGGAGGGGACTGAAGCTTTCTTT	CSAKATGEGTEAFF
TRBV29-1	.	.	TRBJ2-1	TGCAGCGTTAACCAGAACAATGAGCAGTTCTTC	CSVNQNNEQFF
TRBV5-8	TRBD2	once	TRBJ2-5	TGTGCCAGCAGCTGGGGACTAGCGGAGGGGACGCAGGAGACCCAGTACTTC	CASSWGLAEGTQETQYF
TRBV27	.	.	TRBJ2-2	TGTGCCAGCAGATGGGGTGGGGAGCTGTTTTTT	CASRWGGELFF
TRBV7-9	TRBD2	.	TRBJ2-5	TGTGCCAGCAGCTTTTTGCGGGAGGGCCGCGAGACCCAGTACTTC	CASSFLREGRETQYF
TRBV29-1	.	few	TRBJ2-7	TGCAGCGTTAATACGGGGGTTGTGAAGTACTTC	CSVNTGVVKYF
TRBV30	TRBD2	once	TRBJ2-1	TGTGCCTGGAGTGGCCGGGGGGGAGGAAATGAGCAGTTCTTC	CAWSGRGGGNEQFF
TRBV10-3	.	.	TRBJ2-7	TGTGCCATCATGGCACAGCCCTACGAGCAGTACTTC	CAIMAQPYEQYF
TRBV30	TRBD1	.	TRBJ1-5	TGTGCCTGGAGCACGGGACAGATCAGCAATCAGCCCCAGCATTTT	CAWSTGQISNQPQHF
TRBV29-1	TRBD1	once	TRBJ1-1	TGCAGCGTCGTTACAGGGGTGGGCACTGAAGCTTTCTTT	CSVVTGVGTEAFF
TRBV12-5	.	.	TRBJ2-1	TGTGCTAGTGGCTGGGGGACGGGGGTGGATGAGCAGTTCTTC	CASGWGTGVDEQFF
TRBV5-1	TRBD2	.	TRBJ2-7	TGCGCCAGCAGCTTGGACACACAAGGACTAGCGGGAGCATACGAGCAGTACTTC	CASSLDTQGLAGAYEQYF
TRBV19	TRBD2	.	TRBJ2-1	TGTGCCAGTATCGGGGTAGCGGGGCCTCCCCCCCATGAGCAGTTCTTC	CASIGVAGPPPHEQFF
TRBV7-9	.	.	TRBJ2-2	TGTGCCAGCAGCCTTAACCGGGACCACTGGGCCGGGGAGCTGTTTTTT	CASSLNRDHWAGELFF
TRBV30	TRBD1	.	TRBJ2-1	TGTGCCTGGAATGGTGCAGGGGGCTACAATGAGCAGTTCTTC	CAWNGAGGYNEQFF
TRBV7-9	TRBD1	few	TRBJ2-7	TGTGCCAGCAGCTCTATAGACCCGGGACAGGGGGCGTACCACGAGCAGTACTTC	CASSSIDPGQGAYHEQYF
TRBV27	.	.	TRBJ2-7	TGTGCCAGCAGTTTAGGGGACTCAACCTACGAGCAGTACTTC	CASSLGDSTYEQYF
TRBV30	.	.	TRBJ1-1	TGTGCCTGGATCACTTACAGGTCCCTCTCTGAAGCTTTCTTT	CAWITYRSLSEAFF
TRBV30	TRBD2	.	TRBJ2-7	TGTGCCTGGAGCGTAGGCGGGGGGGCCTACGAGCAGTACTTC	CAWSVGGGAYEQYF
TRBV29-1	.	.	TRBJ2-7	TGCAGCGTTGAATCGGCAGAGACTACCACCTACGAGCAGTACTTC	CSVESAETTTYEQYF
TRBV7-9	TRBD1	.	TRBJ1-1	TGTGCCAGCAGCTTCGGACAGGGGTGGGGAGCTTTCTTT	CASSFGQGWGAFF
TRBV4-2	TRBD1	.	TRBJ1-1	TGTGCCAGCAGCCAAGTGGGACAGGGTCCCAGGGAAGCTTTCTTT	CASSQVGQGPREAFF
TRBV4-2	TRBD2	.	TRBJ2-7	TGTGCCAGCAGCCAAGTGCCGGGGGGTAACTACGAGCAGTACTTC	CASSQVPGGNYEQYF
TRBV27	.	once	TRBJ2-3	TGTGCCAGCAGTTTAGTCTCAACTTTACTTAGCACAGATACGCAGTATTTT	CASSLVSTLLSTDTQYF
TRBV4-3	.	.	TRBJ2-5	TGCGCCAGCAGCCAAGTGGTCAGGGCCCAAGAGACCCAGTACTTC	CASSQVVRAQETQYF
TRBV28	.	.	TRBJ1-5	TGTGCCAGCAGTTCTCAAACAGGGCCCCCCATATCCCAGCATTTT	CASSSQTGPPISQHF
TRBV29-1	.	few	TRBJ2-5	TGCAGCGTTGACGGTCTGGGGGGCTTATGGGAGACCCAGTACTTC	CSVDGLGGLWETQYF
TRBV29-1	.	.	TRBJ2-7	TGCAGCGTTGAAGTGACAAACTCCTACGAGCAGTACTTC	CSVEVTNSYEQYF
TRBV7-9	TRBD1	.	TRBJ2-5	TGTGCCAGCAGCTCCCCTGGCGGACAGGGACGATTCGAGACCCAGTACTTC	CASSSPGGQGRFETQYF
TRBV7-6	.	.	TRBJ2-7	TGTGCCAGCAGCTTAGTCGTGGACACCTCTTCCTACGAGCAGTACTTC	CASSLVVDTSSYEQYF
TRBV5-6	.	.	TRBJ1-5	TGTGCCAGCAGCTTGTGGGTTTTCAGCAATCAGCCCCAGCATTTT	CASSLWVFSNQPQHF
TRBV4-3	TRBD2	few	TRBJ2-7	TGCGCCAGCAGCCAAAACCGCGGGAGCTCCTACGAGCAGTACTTC	CASSQNRGSSYEQYF
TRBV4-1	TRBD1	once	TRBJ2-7	TGCGCCAGCAGACCGGGACAGGGCGTCGACGAGCAGTACTTC	CASRPGQGVDEQYF
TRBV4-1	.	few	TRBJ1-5	TGCGCCAGCAGCCAAGTACATACAGACCATCAGCCCCAGCATTTT	CASSQVHTDHQPQHF
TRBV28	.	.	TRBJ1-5	TGTGCCAGCAGCAATCAGCCCCAGCATTTT	CASSNQPQHF
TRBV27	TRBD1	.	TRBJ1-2	TGTGCCAGCAGCCCCGGGACAGGGAACTATGGCTACACCTTC	CASSPGTGNYGYTF
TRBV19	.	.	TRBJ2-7	TGTGCCAGTAGTTCCACGGGATTCTACGAGCAGTACTTC	CASSSTGFYEQYF
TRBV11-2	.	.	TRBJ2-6	TGTGCCAGCAGCTTAGTACAGGAGAGCTCTGGGGCCAACGTCCTGACTTTC	CASSLVQESSGANVLTF
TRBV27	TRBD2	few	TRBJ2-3	TGTGCCAGCAGTTTATACGGGGAGGGGACTAGCGGGAGTGGCGATACGCAGTATTTT	CASSLYGEGTSGSGDTQYF
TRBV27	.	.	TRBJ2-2	TGTGCCAGCAGCCCCCTTTCGAACACCGGGGAGCTGTTTTTT	CASSPLSNTGELFF
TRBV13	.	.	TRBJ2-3	TGTGCCAGCAGCTCGCCGGGACAACGGGGAGATACGCAGTATTTT	CASSSPGQRGDTQYF
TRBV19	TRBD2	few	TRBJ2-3	TGTGCCAGTAGTATGGAGGGACTAGCGAACACAGATACGCAGTATTTT	CASSMEGLANTDTQYF
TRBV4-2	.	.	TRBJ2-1	TGTGCCAGCAGCCCCCGGAACAGCTCCCGTTCTTACAATGAGCAGTTCTTC	CASSPRNSSRSYNEQFF
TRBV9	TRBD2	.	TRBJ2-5	TGTGCCAGCAGCCCTACACTAGCGGGGGGCGAAGTGACCCAGTACTTC	CASSPTLAGGEVTQYF
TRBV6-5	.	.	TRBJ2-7	TGTGCCAGCAGTTACTCGAGCAGCTACGAGCAGTACTTC	CASSYSSSYEQYF
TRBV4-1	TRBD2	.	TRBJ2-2	TGCGCCAGCAGCCAAGTGGGTAGCGGGAGCGTGAACACCGGGGAGCTGTTTTTT	CASSQVGSGSVNTGELFF
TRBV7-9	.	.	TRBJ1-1	TGTGCCAGCAGCTCTCCTCGTACCGGGACCTCGAACACTGAAGCTTTCTTT	CASSSPRTGTSNTEAFF
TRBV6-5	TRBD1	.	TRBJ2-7	TGTGCCAGCAGTTCGGGACAGGGCTACGAGCAGTACTTC	CASSSGQGYEQYF
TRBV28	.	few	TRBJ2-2	TGTGCCAGCAGTTTATTCGCGTTTGTTCAGGGTATGGCCCGGGGTAACACCGGGGAGCTGTTTTTT	CASSLFAFVQGMARGNTGELFF
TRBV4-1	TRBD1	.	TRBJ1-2	TGCGCCAGCAGCCAAGATTCCTCAGGGGGCCTTTACTATGGCTACACCTTC	CASSQDSSGGLYYGYTF
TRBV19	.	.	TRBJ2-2	TGTGCCAGTGGCGAGGACGGAAACACCGGGGAGCTGTTTTTT	CASGEDGNTGELFF
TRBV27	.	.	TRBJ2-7	TGTGCCAGCAGCCCCGGGGCAGGAGCCTACGAGCAGTACTTC	CASSPGAGAYEQYF